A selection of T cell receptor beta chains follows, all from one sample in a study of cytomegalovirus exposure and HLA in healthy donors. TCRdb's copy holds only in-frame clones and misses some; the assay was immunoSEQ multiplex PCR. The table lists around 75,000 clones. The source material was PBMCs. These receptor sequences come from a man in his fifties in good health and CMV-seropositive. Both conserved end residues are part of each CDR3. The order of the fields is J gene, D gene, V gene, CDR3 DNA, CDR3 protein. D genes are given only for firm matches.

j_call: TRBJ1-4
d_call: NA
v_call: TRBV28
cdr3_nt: TGTGCCATCCTGGGGAGGGTCGGTGAAAAACTGTTTTTT
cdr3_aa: CAILGRVGEKLFF

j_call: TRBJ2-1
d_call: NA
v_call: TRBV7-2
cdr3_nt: TGTGCCAGCAGCTTCGCTCTACAGACGGCAGGCTACAATGAGCAGTTCTTC
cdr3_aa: CASSFALQTAGYNEQFF

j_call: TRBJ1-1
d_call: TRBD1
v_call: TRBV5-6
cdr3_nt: TGTGCCAGCAGCTTGGTCGGGGGACAGGGGGTACAAGCTTTCTTT
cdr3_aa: CASSLVGGQGVQAFF

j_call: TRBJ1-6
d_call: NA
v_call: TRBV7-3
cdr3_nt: TGTGCCAGCAGCCTACAGGGTCGAGATGGGTATTCACCCCTCCACTTT
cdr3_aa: CASSLQGRDGYSPLHF

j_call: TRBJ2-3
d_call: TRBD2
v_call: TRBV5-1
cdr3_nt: TGCGCCAGCAGCTTGATCGGACTAGCGGGAGGGCCTGGTACAGATACGCAGTATTTT
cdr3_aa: CASSLIGLAGGPGTDTQYF

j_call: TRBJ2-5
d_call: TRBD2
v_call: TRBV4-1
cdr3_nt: TGCGCCAGCAGCGGCCCTAGCGGGGAGACCCAGTACTTC
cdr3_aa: CASSGPSGETQYF

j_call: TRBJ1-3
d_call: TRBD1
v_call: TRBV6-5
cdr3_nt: TGTGCCAGCGCTGTTGGACAGGAAGGAAACACCATATATTTT
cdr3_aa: CASAVGQEGNTIYF

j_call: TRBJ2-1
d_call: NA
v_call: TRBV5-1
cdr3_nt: TGCGCCAGCAGCAGGCCGGGGGATGAGCAGTTCTTC
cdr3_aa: CASSRPGDEQFF

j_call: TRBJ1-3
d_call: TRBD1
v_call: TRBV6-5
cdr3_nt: TGCGCCAGCAGTTACAAAGGGACAGGGGTAGGAAACACCATATATTTT
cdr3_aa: CASSYKGTGVGNTIYF

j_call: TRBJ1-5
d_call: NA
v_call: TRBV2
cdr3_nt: TGTGCCAGCAGACCCTCAAGAGAGAGCAATCAGCCCCAGCATTTT
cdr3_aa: CASRPSRESNQPQHF

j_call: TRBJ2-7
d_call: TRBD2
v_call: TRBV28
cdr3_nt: TGTGCCAGCAGTTTAGCGGGAGGGCCGTACGAGCAGTACTTC
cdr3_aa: CASSLAGGPYEQYF

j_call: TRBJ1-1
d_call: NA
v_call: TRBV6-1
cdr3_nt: TGTGCCAGCAGCGGCCTACAGGGTGACGGGTCTGAAGCTTTCTTT
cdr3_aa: CASSGLQGDGSEAFF

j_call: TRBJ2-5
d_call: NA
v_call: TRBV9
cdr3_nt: TGTGCCAGCAGCGGCCCTGGGAGGGGGGGCTTGGAGACCCAGTACTTC
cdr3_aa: CASSGPGRGGLETQYF

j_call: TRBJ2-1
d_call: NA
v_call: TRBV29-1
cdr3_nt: TGCAGCGTTGCCGACAATGAGCAGTTCTTC
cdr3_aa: CSVADNEQFF

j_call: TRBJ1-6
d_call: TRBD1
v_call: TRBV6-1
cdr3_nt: TGTGCCAGCAGTGAAGCGGGGAAGAGACAGGGTAATTCACCCCTCCACTTT
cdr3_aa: CASSEAGKRQGNSPLHF

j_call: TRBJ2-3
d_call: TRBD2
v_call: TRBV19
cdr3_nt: TGTGACCCCAGTAAGTTGGAGGGTCTAGCGGTTAGCACAGATACGCAGTATTTT
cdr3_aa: CDPSKLEGLAVSTDTQYF